These T cell receptor beta chains were read from a single sample in a study of T cell responses to AZD1222 COVID-19 vaccine. Clones were read by immunoSEQ multiplex PCR, and TCRdb kept only the in-frame ones, dropping some. The data show 150,000 or so clones, roughly 90% seen once. The sequencing here drew on peripheral blood, taken on day 0 of AZD1222 vaccination. The receptor source for this set is an adult in good health. The CDR3 runs from the conserved cysteine through the conserved F or W. Each record gives: clone size, J gene, V gene, CDR3 protein. Clone size appears in some rows only: once, few, many, or a class for an expanded clone.

NA | TRBJ2-4 | TRBV28 | CASSRTGVNIQYF
NA | TRBJ2-1 | TRBV10-3 | CAISDFSGTVTWNEQFF
once | TRBJ1-2 | TRBV30 | CAWSGIGAGYGYTF
NA | TRBJ2-1 | TRBV19 | CASSSITSGIHNEQFF
NA | TRBJ1-4 | TRBV11-1 | CASSLDRGNEKLFF
NA | TRBJ2-1 | TRBV28 | CASSNGVGSEVNEQFF
NA | TRBJ1-2 | TRBV3-1/TRBV3-2 | CASSQPGQGEGGYTF
NA | TRBJ2-1 | TRBV3-1/TRBV3-2 | CASSQVRTSGNNEQFF
NA | TRBJ1-2 | TRBV6-5 | CASSRTVNYGYTF
NA | TRBJ1-2 | TRBV28 | CASSPDRHRGRWYGYTF
NA | TRBJ1-2 | TRBV14 | CASSQGTAYGYTF
NA | TRBJ1-6 | TRBV19 | CATTVGVGSPLHF
NA | TRBJ2-5 | TRBV28 | CASQDRGMETQYF
NA | TRBJ2-1 | TRBV7-2 | CASSSPTRTSGGARNEQFF
NA | TRBJ1-4 | TRBV12-5 | CASGLSKDRGRLVRHPVNEKLFF
NA | TRBJ1-4 | TRBV15 | CATSRDLGTATNEKLFF
NA | TRBJ2-3 | TRBV29-1 | CSVEQRAGARTDTQYF
few | TRBJ1-3 | TRBV7-2 | CASSLVSQGGNTIYF
NA | TRBJ1-2 | TRBV24-1 | CATSDRRDGDYGYTF
NA | TRBJ2-7 | TRBV28 | CASRTVIVRQGSYEQYF
few | TRBJ1-1 | TRBV5-5 | CASSPPGGTNTEAFF
NA | TRBJ1-2 | TRBV7-6 | CASSLDLYYGYTF
few | TRBJ1-1 | TRBV5-1 | CASSDQGGRTEAFF
NA | TRBJ2-7 | TRBV6-2/TRBV6-3 | CASSYSLAGGKGF
NA | TRBJ2-7 | TRBV28 | CASRGRQDYEQYF
NA | TRBJ2-7 | TRBV6-2/TRBV6-3 | CASSSRPSKGIYEQYF
NA | TRBJ1-3 | TRBV14 | CASSQEGGALGNTIYF
few | TRBJ1-5 | TRBV6-2/TRBV6-3 | CASSLTGYQPQHF
NA | TRBJ1-5 | TRBV28 | CASSPGRLSPSIF
NA | TRBJ2-1 | TRBV11-1 | CASSPLAGGVYEQFF
NA | TRBJ1-2 | TRBV27 | CASSSGRGANYGYTF
NA | TRBJ1-5 | TRBV30 | CAWSRTGGAGQPQHF
NA | TRBJ2-6 | TRBV3-1/TRBV3-2 | CASSQQGGNVLTF